The 17 T cell receptor beta chains in this list originate from one sample, sequenced in a study of cytomegalovirus exposure and HLA in healthy donors. Sequenced by immunoSEQ multiplex PCR; TCRdb stores in-frame clones only, minus some. The table records about 160,000 clones, about 82% of them present only once. Specimen: PBMCs. All receptors derive from a man younger than 45 in good health and CMV-seropositive.

The chain joins TRBV5-4 to TRBJ2-7; D is unresolved. Germline CDR1 and CDR2: SGHNT and YYREEE (reference sequence). The CDR3 runs 12 residues. Trimming removed 0 bases from V and 3 bases from J, with 4 bases in between. In nucleotides, the CDR3 is TGTGCCAGCAGCTTGGGGCACTACGAGCAGTACTTC. The encoded protein is CASSLGHYEQYF. The full variable domain, in which reference TRBV5-4 and TRBJ2-7 provide the parts outside the CDR3, is ETGVTQSPTHLIKTRGQQVTLRCSSQSGHNTVSWYQQALGQGPQFIFQYYREEENGRGNFPPRFSGLQFPNYSSELNVNALELDDSALYLCASSLGHYEQYFGPGTRLTVT.

The chain links TRBV6-4 to TRBJ1-4; D not resolved. The CDR3 is 15 amino acids. Germline loops: CDR1 MRHNA, CDR2 SNTAGT. V lost 2 bases, J lost 6 bases, and 13 bases lay in between. The CDR3 sequence: CASSDPLGRYEKLFF. The DNA for the CDR3 is TGTGCCAGCAGTGACCCCTTAGGGAGGTATGAAAAACTGTTTTTT.

This chain links TRBV21-1 with TRBJ1-1. TRBV21-1 is flagged as a pseudogene. The length of the CDR3 is 16 residues. The CDR3 reads CASSSREIRTNTEAFF. The CDR3 nucleotides read TGTGCCAGCAGCTCGCGGGAAATTCGGACGAACACTGAAGCTTTCTTT.

V and J are TRBV11-3 and TRBJ2-7, with a possible D match to TRBD2 (6 bases). V lost 5 bases to trimming and J lost 5 bases, with 19 bases between them. The CDR3 has 15 residues. Looked up from germline, CDR1 is SGHNT and CDR2 is YENEEA. CDR3 region: CASSTGTLGAHEQYF. In DNA form, the CDR3 reads TGTGCCAGCAGCACCGGGACTCTAGGCGCCCACGAGCAGTACTTC.

Here the CDR3 reads CASSLGQGGIYEQYF. The CDR3 DNA reads TGTGCCAGCAGCCTCGGGCAGGGGGGTATCTACGAGCAGTACTTC. V and J are TRBV9 and TRBJ2-7; maybe TRBD1 (7 bases). Trimming cost V 4 bases and J 3 bases, with 17 bases left between them. Germline CDR1 is SGDLS and CDR2 is YYNGEE. The CDR3 is 15 amino acids.

In its sample, this clone was seen once. This chain joins TRBV7-9 and TRBJ2-7; 9 bases match TRBD1. Germline lookup yields CDR1 SEHNR and CDR2 FQNEAQ (reference sequence). The CDR3 is 15 amino acids. The ends lost 5 bases at V and 2 bases at J; junction bases unmatched: 7. The CDR3 DNA follows: TGTGCCAGCAGCAACTACGGGACAGGGACCTACGAGCAGTACTTC. This sequence encodes CASSNYGTGTYEQYF.

The chain is built from TRBV5-1 and TRBJ1-4, with TRBD1 identical over 7 bases. CDR1 and CDR2 (germline): SGHRS, YFSETQ. The CDR3 sequence is 16 residues long. With V trimmed by 0 bases and J by 7 bases, 9 bases remained unmatched. The CDR3 DNA follows: TGCGCCAGCAGCTTGGGTCCAGGGGGAAACGGTGAAAAACTGTTTTTT. Protein product: CASSLGPGGNGEKLFF.

This clone came up a few times. The rearrangement joins TRBV6-5 to TRBJ1-2; TRBD1 might be the D (6 bases). The CDR3 contains 14 residues. Germline CDR1 reads MNHEY; CDR2 reads SVGAGI. The V and J ends lost 5 bases and 4 bases respectively, with 14 bases between them. For the CDR3, the DNA is TGTGCCAGCAGTGAAGGGGGACGGAGCTATGGCTACACCTTC. Its protein is CASSEGGRSYGYTF.

The chain joins TRBV7-2 to TRBJ1-2, with D possibly being TRBD1 (6 bases). The CDR3 contains 14 residues. Germline V gives CDR1 SGHTA, CDR2 FQGNSA. Trimming took 9 bases from V and 1 from J, leaving 15 bases between them. CDR3 in amino acids: CASFTGSGNYGYTF. In DNA form, the CDR3 reads TGTGCCAGTTTTACAGGGAGTGGTAACTATGGCTACACCTTC. The variable domain in full, with the rest retrieved from reference TRBV7-2 and TRBJ1-2, is GAGVSQSPSNKVTEKGKDVELRCDPISGHTALYWYRQSLGQGLEFLIYFQGNSAPDKSGLPSDRFSAERTGGSVSTLTIQRTQQEDSAVYLCASFTGSGNYGYTFGSGTRLTVV.

The chain recombines TRBV6-5 with TRBJ1-2, with D possibly matching TRBD1 (5 bases). The CDR3 runs 15 residues. Trimming pared 0 bases from V and 4 bases from J, leaving 12 bases between. In germline, CDR1 is MNHEY, CDR2 SVGAGI. The DNA for the CDR3 is TGTGCCAGCAGTTACTCCCGCGGGGGATTCTATGGCTACACCTTC. Its protein product is CASSYSRGGFYGYTF.

The chain employs TRBV28 and TRBJ2-2; weak D call: TRBD2 (5 bases). Germline CDR1 MDHEN, CDR2 SYDVKM. The CDR3 runs 14 residues. V was shortened by 2 bases and J by 6 bases, with 10 bases between the two germline ends. CDR3 region: CASSLRDRAGELFF. The CDR3 DNA reads TGTGCCAGCAGTTTACGGGATCGCGCCGGGGAGCTGTTTTTT.

This chain uses TRBV5-6 with TRBJ2-4, with 13 nucleotides matching TRBD2. Germline values: CDR1 SGHDT, CDR2 YYEEEE. Trimming removed 1 base from V and 4 bases from J; junction bases left unmatched: 2. This CDR3 spans 16 amino acids. The CDR3 DNA follows: TGTGCCAGCAGCTTGTTGACTAGCGGGGGGAAAAACATTCAGTACTTC. It codes for CASSLLTSGGKNIQYF.

This sequence joins TRBV6-6 and TRBJ2-7; TRBD1 matches 7 bases. CDR3 length equals 16 residues. J was trimmed by 0 bases and V by 1 base; bases with no gene match: 6. Germline assignment: CDR1 MNHNY and CDR2 SVGAGI (reference sequence). CDR3 bases: TGTGCCAGCAGTTACTGGATACAGGGGAGCTCCTACGAGCAGTACTTC. It codes for CASSYWIQGSSYEQYF.

The chain couples TRBV7-2 to TRBJ1-1; no definite D call. V was pared by 7 bases and J by 1 base, with 13 bases between. The CDR3 contains 14 residues. The germline gives CDR1 SGHTA, CDR2 FQGNSA. CDR3 loop: CASTKVAGNTEAFF. In nucleotides, the CDR3 is TGTGCCAGCACCAAAGTCGCGGGGAACACTGAAGCTTTCTTT.

V gene TRBV7-6 combines with J gene TRBJ2-5, with D perhaps TRBD2 (5 bases). The germline V gene encodes CDR1 SGHVS and CDR2 FNYEAQ. This CDR3 contains 12 residues. Trimming removed 5 bases at V and 3 bases at J, with 7 bases between. CDR3 sequence: CASSQAEETQYF. DNA of the CDR3: TGTGCCAGCAGCCAAGCGGAAGAGACCCAGTACTTC.

The chain couples TRBV25-1 to TRBJ2-3; D unclear. The CDR3 has 15 amino acids. Germline assignment: CDR1 MGHDK and CDR2 SYGVNS. Trimming removed 1 base from V and 5 bases from J, with 13 bases in between. CDR3 residues: CASSESGRLRDTQYF. The CDR3 DNA reads as TGTGCCAGCAGTGAATCCGGTAGATTAAGAGATACGCAGTATTTT.

The chain carries TRBV6-5 and TRBJ2-4, with TRBD1 identical over 12 bases. There are 15 residues in the CDR3. Germline V gene data show CDR1 as MNHEY and CDR2 as SVGAGI. The V segment lost 2 bases and the J segment 9 bases; nucleotides outside the gene matches: 5. The CDR3 sequence: CASSYRGQGAGIQYF. The DNA of the CDR3 is TGTGCCAGCAGTTACCGGGGACAGGGGGCTGGCATTCAGTACTTC.